This TCR beta chain was sequenced in a study of shared clonotypes between healthy human individuals. The assay was immunoSEQ multiplex PCR, and TCRdb's table has in-frame clones only and misses some. The sample lists some 580,000 clones, about 98% occurring once. As defined, naive CD8 cells were CD45RO-negative and positively selected for CCR7, with terminally differentiated effector memory CD45RA+ cells excluded. Details on this clone: The identical CDR3 is also encoded by other nucleotide sequences in the sample.

The germline V and J ends were trimmed by 1 base and 4 bases, with 5 bases remaining between them. The CDR3 is made up of 13 amino acids. Germline values: CDR1 LNHNV, CDR2 YYDKDF (reference sequence). Sequencing was carried out using naive CD8+ T cells sorted from blood. The receptor was isolated from a man between 25 and 39 years old in good health. V gene TRBV15 combines with J gene TRBJ2-1, with D unclear. CDR3 DNA sequence: TGTGCCACCAGCAGAGTAAATTACAATGAGCAGTTCTTC. This encodes CATSRVNYNEQFF.